Listed below are T cell receptor beta chains from one sample, sequenced in a study of blood T cell repertoires in COVID-19. Produced via immunoSEQ multiplex PCR; TCRdb's table is partial and in-frame only. In the table there are approximately 410,000 clones, approximately 90% of which are singletons. Sequencing was carried out using peripheral blood. Receptors originate from a woman aged 30 to 39 with active or convalescent COVID-19. Both conserved end residues are part of each CDR3. Each record gives: J gene, V gene, D gene, CDR3 protein. The D gene is left open where the match is weak.

>TRBJ1-1|TRBV18|-
CASSDNHLGSVDTEAFF
>TRBJ2-7|TRBV19|-
CASRHFGGTSYEQYF
>TRBJ2-7|TRBV20-1|-
CSASVVSSSYEQYF
>TRBJ1-5|TRBV19|-
CASSIAAGGQPQHF
>TRBJ1-3|TRBV11-2|-
CASTPGAESYTIYF
>TRBJ1-5|TRBV3-1/TRBV3-2|TRBD1
CASSQALDRAQPQHF
>TRBJ2-2|TRBV19|-
CASSITSESPGELFF
>TRBJ1-6|TRBV10-3|-
CAITPEPDSPLHF
>TRBJ2-7|TRBV6-5|-
CASSYSSRSPTPEQYF
>TRBJ2-7|TRBV30|TRBD2
CAWSVLAGVGYEQYF
>TRBJ2-1|TRBV4-1|-
CASSLVSQSHEQFF
>TRBJ1-4|TRBV15|TRBD1
CATSAPGQVDEKLFF
>TRBJ2-7|TRBV5-4|-
CASSLDRVGPYEQYF
>TRBJ1-5|TRBV19|-
CASSTLTGGNQPQHF
>TRBJ1-4|TRBV27|-
CASSYSRGATNEKLFF
>TRBJ1-5|TRBV15|-
CATSRTTPNQPQHF
>TRBJ2-2|TRBV19|-
CASTPGSGGSAGELFF
>TRBJ2-3|TRBV5-4|TRBD2
CASSPFAGGVADTQYF
>TRBJ2-2|TRBV27|-
CASRLQGLVSTGELFF
>TRBJ2-5|TRBV5-8|-
CASSLAPGVETQYF
>TRBJ2-1|TRBV19|-
CASSIIRGNEQFF
>TRBJ1-1|TRBV11-2|TRBD1
CASSSGLFRGPSSEAFF
>TRBJ1-1|TRBV5-5|-
CASSYGRNTEAFF
>TRBJ2-2|TRBV4-1|TRBD2
CASSRQTSGIAGELFF
>TRBJ1-5|TRBV6-1|TRBD1
CASTEGQGDQPQHF
>TRBJ1-4|TRBV19|-
CASRFFSGADRDEKLFF
>TRBJ2-3|TRBV5-1|-
CASSGLSTDTQYF
>TRBJ2-3|TRBV19|TRBD2
CASSILGLAGLPDTQYF
>TRBJ1-5|TRBV10-1|-
CASSRGDPNQPQHF
>TRBJ2-7|TRBV7-2|-
CASSFGGKTYEQYF
>TRBJ1-1|TRBV12-5|TRBD1
CASGLGPRTGVDAEAFF
>TRBJ2-7|TRBV6-2/TRBV6-3|-
CASSQSSYEQYF
>TRBJ1-1|TRBV4-1|-
CASSQITAPAAEAFF
>TRBJ2-7|TRBV5-1|TRBD2
CASSPSGTSVIFYEQYF
>TRBJ1-5|TRBV19|-
CASSPRQYSNQPQHF
>TRBJ1-5|TRBV19|-
CASSIVGGPAYSNQPQHF
>TRBJ1-2|TRBV6-5|TRBD1
CASMSGQGNYGYTF
>TRBJ2-5|TRBV5-1|-
CASSPGAGGETQYF
>TRBJ1-2|TRBV14|TRBD1
CASSQERGRPNYGYTF
>TRBJ1-5|TRBV28|-
CASSLRTSDQPQHF
>TRBJ2-5|TRBV3-1/TRBV3-2|TRBD2
CASSLYSGRETQYF
>TRBJ2-2|TRBV7-6|TRBD1
CASSSPGQDPGELFF
>TRBJ1-6|TRBV18|TRBD1
CASSPTGGDSPLHF
>TRBJ2-3|TRBV19|-
CASSGGMTDTQYF
>TRBJ1-1|TRBV12-3/TRBV12-4|-
CASSTTGYTEAFF
>TRBJ1-1|TRBV7-2|TRBD1
CASSFLVQGVHF
>TRBJ1-1|TRBV27|-
CASSLSTGGNTEAFF
>TRBJ1-4|TRBV3-1/TRBV3-2|-
CASSQDSYNEKLFF
>TRBJ1-6|TRBV24-1|-
CATSLEYNSPLHF
>TRBJ2-3|TRBV12-5|-
CASGLVLPTDTQYF
>TRBJ2-3|TRBV28|TRBD2
CASSSSGTSTDTQYF
>TRBJ2-1|TRBV5-1|-
CASRASRDNEQFF